Following are 19 T cell receptor beta chains from one sample sequenced in a study of shared clonotypes between healthy human individuals. The assay was immunoSEQ multiplex PCR, and TCRdb's table has in-frame clones only and misses some. The sample records approximately 1,000,000 clones, 77% being singletons. Sequencing was performed on memory CD4+ T cells from PBMCs. The subset is: CD45RA-negative fraction. These receptors originate from a young man in good health. Some clones in this sample may be carry-over from other donors' samples.

V and J are TRBV5-1 and TRBJ2-1; 14 bases fit TRBD2. The CDR3 is 16 residues long. Germline-derived CDR1 and CDR2 are SGHRS and YFSETQ. V lost 4 bases to trimming and J lost 9 bases; unmatched junction nucleotides: 9. The CDR3 nucleotides are TGCGCCAGCAGCATGGGGACTAGCGGGAGTCCAGGTGAGCAGTTCTTC. Its translation is CASSMGTSGSPGEQFF.

The chain joins TRBV28 to TRBJ1-1, with D possibly TRBD1 on 5 matching bases. The CDR3 sequence is 14 residues long. CDR1 and CDR2 (germline): MDHEN, SYDVKM. The V end was cut by 7 bases, the J end by 2 bases, with 14 bases between. CDR3 in amino acids: CASTLGDRNTEAFF. Here the CDR3 DNA reads TGTGCCAGCACCCTCGGGGACCGTAACACTGAAGCTTTCTTT. Combining the CDR3 with reference TRBV28 and TRBJ1-1 gives the whole variable domain DVKVTQSSRYLVKRTGEKVFLECVQDMDHENMFWYRQDPGLGLRLIYFSYDVKMKEKGDIPEGYSVSREKKERFSLILESASTNQTSMYLCASTLGDRNTEAFFGQGTRLTVV.

This clone was detected many times. The chain links TRBV15 to TRBJ2-7, with 7 bases aligning to TRBD2. The V and J ends lost 1 base and 4 bases, in that order; junction bases with no gene match: 10. Germline assignment: CDR1 LNHNV and CDR2 YYDKDF (reference sequence). The CDR3 is 16 amino acids. The CDR3 DNA reads TGTGCCACCAGCAGAGGACTAGCCGGTTGGGGTTACGAGCAGTACTTC. Translation: CATSRGLAGWGYEQYF.

The V and J genes are TRBV23-1 and TRBJ1-1; no clear D gene. TRBV23-1 is reported as an ORF; its role is uncertain. This CDR3 region has 16 residues. Trimming removed 0 bases from V and 1 base from J, with 12 bases in between. The CDR3 spells CASSQSATETNTEAFF. The CDR3 DNA follows: TGCGCCAGCAGTCAATCAGCTACAGAGACGAACACTGAAGCTTTCTTT.

The chain recombines TRBV2 with TRBJ2-7; 9 nucleotides match TRBD1. Germline CDR1 reads SNHLY; CDR2 reads FYNNEI. The CDR3 extends over 16 amino acids. J was trimmed by 2 bases and V by 4 bases; bases with no gene match: 9. The CDR3 sequence is CASSGGRGQGAYEQYF. The CDR3 DNA reads TGTGCCAGCAGTGGGGGTCGGGGACAGGGAGCCTACGAGCAGTACTTC.

On this clone: Other DNA sequences in the same sample also yield this CDR3. This chain connects TRBV7-9 to TRBJ2-3, with D hard to call. The CDR3 is 11 residues long. Trimming left V 5 bases short and J 4 bases short, with 4 bases between. Germline V lookup: CDR1 SEHNR, CDR2 FQNEAQ (reference sequence). CDR3 coding DNA: TGTGCCAGCAGCGGGCCAGATACGCAGTATTTT. Translating gives CASSGPDTQYF.

As DNA, the CDR3 is TGTGCCATCAGTGGGACTAGCGGCACCTACGAGCAGTACTTC. It specifies CAISGTSGTYEQYF. The V gene is TRBV10-3, the J gene TRBJ2-7; 10 bases align to TRBD2. Trimming took 4 bases from V and 2 from J; bases not matched to a gene: 2. Germline V gene sequence: CDR1 ENHRY, CDR2 SYGVKD. This CDR3 is built from 14 residues.

This clone was seen more than once but under ten times. The chain has TRBV6-1 and TRBJ2-5; TRBD1 aligns across 9 bases. CDR3 size: 15 residues. CDR1 and CDR2 (germline): MNHNS, SASEGT. The ends lost 5 bases at V and 5 bases at J; junction bases unmatched: 9. The CDR3 DNA is TGTGCCAGCAGTAAACAGGGGGCTACGGCGGAGACCCAGTACTTC. This sequence encodes CASSKQGATAETQYF.

The chain joins TRBV5-1 to TRBJ2-7, with 8 nucleotides matching TRBD1. Germline CDR1 SGHRS, CDR2 YFSETQ. V dropped 4 bases and J dropped 5; count of bases not matched to a gene: 8. The CDR3 runs to 14 residues. DNA for the CDR3: TGCGCCAGCAGCCCCTTGGACAGGGAAGACGAGCAGTACTTC. Protein: CASSPLDREDEQYF.

In its sample, this clone was seen a few times. The chain combines TRBV4-1 with TRBJ2-3, with 8 bases identical to TRBD2. Germline CDR1 is MGHRA and CDR2 is YSYEKL. This CDR3 is built from 18 residues. V gave up 1 base and J gave up 0 bases; unmatched junction bases: 9. CDR3 protein: CASSQGPSGRYSTDTQYF. The CDR3 region has the DNA TGCGCCAGCAGCCAAGGCCCTAGCGGGCGCTATAGCACAGATACGCAGTATTTT.

This clone was detected only once. This chain joins TRBV28 and TRBJ2-7; the D gene could be TRBD1 or TRBD2 (5 bases each). The CDR3 sequence is 16 residues long. Trimming left V 6 bases short and J 3 bases short, with 21 bases between. Germline values: CDR1 MDHEN, CDR2 SYDVKM. CDR3 bases: TGTGCCAGCAGCCCCCCGGGACGGGTGGGGGTCTACGAGCAGTACTTC. Protein sequence: CASSPPGRVGVYEQYF.

The chain recombines TRBV6-5 with TRBJ2-3, with D unresolved. CDR1 is MNHEY and CDR2 is SVGAGI in the germline V gene. V was clipped by 0 bases and J by 5 bases, with 3 bases between them. CDR3 length: 12 amino acids. CDR3: CASSYSEDTQYF. The CDR3 nucleotides read TGTGCCAGCAGTTACTCCGAAGATACGCAGTATTTT.

Concerning this clone: The sample holds other DNA sequences that translate to the same CDR3. The CDR3 DNA reads as TGCGCCAGCAGCCAACGGTTACAGGGGGGCTATGGCTACACCTTC. Translation: CASSQRLQGGYGYTF. The V call is TRBV4-1, the J call TRBJ1-2, with 8 bases aligning to TRBD1. J lost 4 bases, V lost 2 bases, and 6 bases had no gene match. CDR3 length equals 15 residues. Germline assignment: CDR1 MGHRA and CDR2 YSYEKL.

This clone was picked up a small number of times. This chain connects TRBV5-5 to TRBJ2-1; TRBD2 is a possible D gene (6 bases). This CDR3 is 13 amino acids long. Trimming shortened V by 10 bases and J by 4 bases, and 15 bases separated the two germline ends. The germline V gene has CDR1 SGHKS and CDR2 YYEKEE (reference sequence). CDR3 bases: TGTGCCGGCGGGGCAGGCCCTTACAATGAGCAGTTCTTC. It specifies CAGGAGPYNEQFF.

The sample holds a few counts of this clone. The gene calls are TRBV10-1 and TRBJ2-2; D gene ambiguous. V lost 3 bases, J lost 5 bases, and 4 bases lay in between. The CDR3 has 12 amino acids. Germline CDR1 is WNHNN and CDR2 is SYGVQD (reference sequence). CDR3 sequence (DNA): TGCGCCAGCAGTGACAGAACCGGGGAGCTGTTTTTT. This codes for CASSDRTGELFF.

This clone appeared a single time. Being one base from a much bigger clone, this may be a read error. This sample also contains other DNA sequences that code for the same CDR3. This rearrangement joins TRBV7-3 to TRBJ2-3; D remains unclear. Trimming pared 2 bases from V and 1 base from J, leaving 4 bases between. Germline CDR1 SGHTA, CDR2 FQGTGA. The CDR3 totals 13 residues. CDR3 residues: CASSLSRTDTQYF. As DNA, the CDR3 is TGTGCCAGCAGCTTATCGCGCACAGATACGCAGTATTTT.

CDR3: CASSPPGTPFGTQYF. The CDR3 DNA is TGTGCCAGCTCACCACCGGGGACCCCGTTTGGTACGCAGTATTTT. This rearrangement joins TRBV18 to TRBJ2-3; perhaps D is TRBD1 or TRBD2 (5 bases each). Germline lookup yields CDR1 KGHSH and CDR2 LQKENI. The CDR3 has 15 amino acids. V was pared by 0 bases and J by 8 bases, with 15 bases between.

This clone was seen more than once but under ten times. The chain couples TRBV2 to TRBJ2-1; TRBD2 matches 8 bases. The V gene's germline CDR1 is SNHLY and CDR2 FYNNEI. Trimming took 4 bases from V and 1 from J; bases not matched to a gene: 3. The CDR3 is made up of 15 amino acids. The CDR3 nucleotides are TGTGCCAGCAGTGTTAGCGGGACTTCCTACAATGAGCAGTTCTTC. It encodes CASSVSGTSYNEQFF. The full variable domain, in which reference TRBV2 and TRBJ2-1 provide the parts outside the CDR3, is EPEVTQTPSHQVTQMGQEVILRCVPISNHLYFYWYRQILGQKVEFLVSFYNNEISEKSEIFDDQFSVERPDGSNFTLKIRSTKLEDSAMYFCASSVSGTSYNEQFFGPGTRLTVL.

This clone was recorded only once. CDR3 sequence reads: CASSMPGHPATNEKLFF. As DNA, the CDR3 is TGTGCCAGTAGTATGCCGGGACACCCTGCAACTAATGAAAAACTGTTTTTT. This chain joins TRBV19 and TRBJ1-4, with a weak D call TRBD1 (6 bases). The V end lost 3 bases, the J end lost 0 bases, and 14 bases lay between the germline ends. Looked up from germline, CDR1 is LNHDA and CDR2 is SQIVND (reference sequence). The CDR3 is made up of 17 amino acids. Full variable domain (remainder filled in from reference TRBV19 and TRBJ1-4): DGGITQSPKYLFRKEGQNVTLSCEQNLNHDAMYWYRQDPGQGLRLIYYSQIVNDFQKGDIAEGYSVSREKKESFPLTVTSAQKNPTAFYLCASSMPGHPATNEKLFFGSGTQLSVL.